At least ten counts were recorded for the clone carrying this T cell receptor beta chain. Its antigen is unidentified. To make TCR beta libraries, researchers used iRepertoire HTBI primers and Arm-PCR of CDR3 regions. A single record per CDR3 protein comes from TCRdb applying MiXCR to the multiplex PCR reads. The table lists approximately 400,000 distinct CDR3 sequences, 15% of them singletons. This sample was taken from a study of regulatory T cells in long-lasting Graves disease. Findings and limits, study-wide: Clonotypes that were public and shared totalled approximately 3,000 in persistent patients versus 850 to 1,000 in new patients.

Documented time point: newly diagnosed GD, antithyroid drugs for less than 3 months. From RNA extracted from PBMCs, the TCR library was made. Looked up from germline, CDR1 is SGHTA and CDR2 is FQGNSA. V gave up 5 bases and J gave up 3 bases, with 19 bases separating them. The CDR3 is 16 amino acids. These records were also assigned to another study, of T cells in Graves' hyperthyroidism and ophthalmopathy. As that study records: Stable hyperthyroidism: no ophthalmopathy progression over 18 months of follow-up.

The sequences come from peripheral blood mononuclear cells (PBMCs), collected at new diagnosis, from a patient treated with antithyroid drugs. The TCR comes from a woman in her twenties or thirties with Graves disease. This chain connects TRBV7-2 to TRBJ2-5; possibly TRBD2 for D (6 bases). The CDR3 nucleotides read TGTGCCAGCAGCACCCCTTCGGGCGGGGCAAAAGAGACCCAGTACTTC. Translating it yields CASSTPSGGAKETQYF.